The entry that follows covers one T cell receptor (beta chain) sequence. Its antigen is currently unknown. This sample was taken from a study of OX40 agonist ivuxolimab in advanced cancers. Study-level points and caveats: Dosing at 0.1 to 3.0 mg/kg was accompanied by clonal expansion of CD4+ and CD8+ blood T cells by week 6.

This table comes from immunoSEQ multiplex PCR, and its TCRdb copy is limited to in-frame clones, with some not included. The table has 58,000 or so clones, roughly 80% seen once. Germline-derived CDR1 and CDR2 are GTSNPN and SVGIG (reference sequence). V was trimmed by 1 base and J by 8 bases, leaving 9 bases between them. The CDR3 extends over 11 amino acids. The sample in question was CD4+ or CD8+ T cells sorted from blood, obtained in a trial of the OX40 agonist ivuxolimab. The J gene is TRBJ2-7, the V gene TRBV30; TRBD1 is a possible D gene (5 bases). The receptor's source is an adult with an advanced solid tumor such as melanoma, head and neck, liver or kidney cancer. For the CDR3, the DNA is TGTGCCTGGAGTGGACAGTTGAAGCAGTACTTC. This encodes CAWSGQLKQYF.